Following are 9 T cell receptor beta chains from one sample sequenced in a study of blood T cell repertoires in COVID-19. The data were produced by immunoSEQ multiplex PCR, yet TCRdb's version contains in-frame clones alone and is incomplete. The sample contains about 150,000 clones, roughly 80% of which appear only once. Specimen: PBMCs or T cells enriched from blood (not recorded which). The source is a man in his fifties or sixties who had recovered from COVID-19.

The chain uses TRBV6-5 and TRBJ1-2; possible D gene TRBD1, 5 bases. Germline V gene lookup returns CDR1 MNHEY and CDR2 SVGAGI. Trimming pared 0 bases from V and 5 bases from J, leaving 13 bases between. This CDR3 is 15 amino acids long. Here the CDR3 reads CASSYSEGPGYGYTF. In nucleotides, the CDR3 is TGTGCCAGCAGTTACTCGGAGGGACCGGGATATGGCTACACCTTC.

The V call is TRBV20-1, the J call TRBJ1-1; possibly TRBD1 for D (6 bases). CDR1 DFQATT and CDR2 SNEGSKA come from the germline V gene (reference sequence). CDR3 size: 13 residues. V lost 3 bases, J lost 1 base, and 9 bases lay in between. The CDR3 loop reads CSASYRANTEAFF. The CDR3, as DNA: TGCAGTGCTAGTTACAGGGCGAACACTGAAGCTTTCTTT.

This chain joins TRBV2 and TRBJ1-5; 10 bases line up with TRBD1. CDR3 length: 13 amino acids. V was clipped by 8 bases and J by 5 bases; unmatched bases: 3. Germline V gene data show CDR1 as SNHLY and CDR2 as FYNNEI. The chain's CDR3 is CASGQGEDQPQHF. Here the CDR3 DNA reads TGTGCCAGCGGACAGGGGGAGGATCAGCCCCAGCATTTT.

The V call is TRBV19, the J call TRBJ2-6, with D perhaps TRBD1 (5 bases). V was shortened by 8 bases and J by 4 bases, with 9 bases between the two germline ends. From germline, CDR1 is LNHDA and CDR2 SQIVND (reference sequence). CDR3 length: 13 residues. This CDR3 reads CASGATGANVLTF. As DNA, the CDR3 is TGTGCCAGTGGGGCGACGGGGGCCAACGTCCTGACTTTC.

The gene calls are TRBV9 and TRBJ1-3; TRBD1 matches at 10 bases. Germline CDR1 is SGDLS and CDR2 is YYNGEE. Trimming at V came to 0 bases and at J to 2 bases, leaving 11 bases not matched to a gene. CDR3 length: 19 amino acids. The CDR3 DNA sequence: TGTGCCAGCAGCGTAGCCCTCTCCGGGACAGGGGAAACTGGAAACACCATATATTTT. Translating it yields CASSVALSGTGETGNTIYF.

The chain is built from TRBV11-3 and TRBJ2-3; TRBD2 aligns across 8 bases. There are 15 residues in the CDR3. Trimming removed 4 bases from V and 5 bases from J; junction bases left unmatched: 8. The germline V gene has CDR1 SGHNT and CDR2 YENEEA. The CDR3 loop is CASSSTGGPGDTQYF. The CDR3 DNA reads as TGTGCCAGCAGCTCCACGGGGGGGCCGGGAGATACGCAGTATTTT.

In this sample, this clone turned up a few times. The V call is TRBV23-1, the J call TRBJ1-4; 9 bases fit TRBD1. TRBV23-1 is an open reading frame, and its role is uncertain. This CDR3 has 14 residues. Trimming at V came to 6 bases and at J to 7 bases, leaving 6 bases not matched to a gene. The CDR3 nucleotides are TGCGCCAGCAGACAACAGGGGGCGGGTGAAAAACTGTTTTTT. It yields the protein CASRQQGAGEKLFF.

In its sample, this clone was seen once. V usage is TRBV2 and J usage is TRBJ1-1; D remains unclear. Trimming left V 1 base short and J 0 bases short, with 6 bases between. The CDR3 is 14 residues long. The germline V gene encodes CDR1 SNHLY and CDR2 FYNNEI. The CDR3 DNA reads TGTGCCAGCAGTGAAGGGGCTTTGAACACTGAAGCTTTCTTT. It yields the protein CASSEGALNTEAFF.

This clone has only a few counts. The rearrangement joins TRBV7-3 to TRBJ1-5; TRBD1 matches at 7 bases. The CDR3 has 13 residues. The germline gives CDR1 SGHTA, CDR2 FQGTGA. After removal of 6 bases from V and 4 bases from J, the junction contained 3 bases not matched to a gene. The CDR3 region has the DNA TGTGCCAGCAGACAGGGGCCGAATCAGCCCCAGCATTTT. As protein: CASRQGPNQPQHF.